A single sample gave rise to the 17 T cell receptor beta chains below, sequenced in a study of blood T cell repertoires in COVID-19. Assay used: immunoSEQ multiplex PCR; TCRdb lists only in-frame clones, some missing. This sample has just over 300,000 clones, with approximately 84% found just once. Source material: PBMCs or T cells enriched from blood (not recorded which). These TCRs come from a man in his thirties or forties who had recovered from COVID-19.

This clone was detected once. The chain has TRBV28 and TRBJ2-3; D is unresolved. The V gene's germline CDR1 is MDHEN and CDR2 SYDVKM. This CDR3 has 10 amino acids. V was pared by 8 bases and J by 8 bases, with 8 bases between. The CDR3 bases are TGTGCCAGCCTCGGGTCTACGCAGTATTTT. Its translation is CASLGSTQYF.

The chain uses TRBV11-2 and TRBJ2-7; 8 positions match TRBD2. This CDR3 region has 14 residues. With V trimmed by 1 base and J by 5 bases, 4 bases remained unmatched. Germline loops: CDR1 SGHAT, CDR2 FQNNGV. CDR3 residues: CASSLGAGVDEQYF. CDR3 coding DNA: TGTGCCAGCAGCTTAGGAGCGGGGGTGGACGAGCAGTACTTC.

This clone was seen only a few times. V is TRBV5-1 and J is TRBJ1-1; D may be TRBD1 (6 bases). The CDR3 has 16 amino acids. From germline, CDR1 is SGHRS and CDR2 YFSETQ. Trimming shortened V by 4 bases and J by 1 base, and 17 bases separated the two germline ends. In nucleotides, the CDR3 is TGCGCCAGCAGCCTGGGCCAGGGACACCCGAACACTGAAGCTTTCTTT. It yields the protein CASSLGQGHPNTEAFF.

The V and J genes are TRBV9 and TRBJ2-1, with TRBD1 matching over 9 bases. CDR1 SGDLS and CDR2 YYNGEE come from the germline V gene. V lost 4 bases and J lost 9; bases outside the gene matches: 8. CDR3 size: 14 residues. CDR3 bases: TGTGCCAGCAGCCTCCCGACAGGGGGTGTTGAGCAGTTCTTC. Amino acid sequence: CASSLPTGGVEQFF.

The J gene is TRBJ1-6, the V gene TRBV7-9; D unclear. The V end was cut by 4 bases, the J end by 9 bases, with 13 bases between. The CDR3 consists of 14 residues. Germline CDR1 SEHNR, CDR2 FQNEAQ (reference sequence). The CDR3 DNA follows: TGTGCCAGCAGCTACACAGAATACGCTTCACCCCTCCACTTT. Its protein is CASSYTEYASPLHF.

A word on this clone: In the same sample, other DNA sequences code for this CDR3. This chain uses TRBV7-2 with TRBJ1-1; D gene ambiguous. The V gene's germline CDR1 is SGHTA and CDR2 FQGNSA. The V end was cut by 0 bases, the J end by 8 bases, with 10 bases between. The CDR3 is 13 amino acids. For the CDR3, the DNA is TGTGCCAGCAGCTTAGCGGGAGGAGGGGAAGCTTTCTTT. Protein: CASSLAGGGEAFF.

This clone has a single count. The CDR3 protein is CASSLLGGGRQLYNEQFF. The CDR3, as DNA: TGTGCCAGCAGCTTATTGGGTGGCGGGAGGCAACTTTACAATGAGCAGTTCTTC. The chain combines TRBV11-2 with TRBJ2-1; the match to TRBD2 covers 8 bases. The CDR3 is 18 amino acids. Trimming cost V 2 bases and J 4 bases; bases outside gene matches: 13. Germline CDR1 and CDR2: SGHAT and FQNNGV.

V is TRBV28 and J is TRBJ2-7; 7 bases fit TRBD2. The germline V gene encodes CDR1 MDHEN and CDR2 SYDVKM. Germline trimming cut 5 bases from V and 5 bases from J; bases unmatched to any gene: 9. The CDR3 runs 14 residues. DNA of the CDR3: TGTGCCAGCAGTAGGTTACGGGGGACTAACGAGCAGTACTTC. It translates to CASSRLRGTNEQYF.

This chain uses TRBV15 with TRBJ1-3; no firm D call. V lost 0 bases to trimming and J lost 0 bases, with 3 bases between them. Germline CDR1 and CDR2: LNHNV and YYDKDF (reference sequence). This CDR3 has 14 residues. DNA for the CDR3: TGTGCCACCAGCAGAGATCTCTCTGGAAACACCATATATTTT. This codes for CATSRDLSGNTIYF.

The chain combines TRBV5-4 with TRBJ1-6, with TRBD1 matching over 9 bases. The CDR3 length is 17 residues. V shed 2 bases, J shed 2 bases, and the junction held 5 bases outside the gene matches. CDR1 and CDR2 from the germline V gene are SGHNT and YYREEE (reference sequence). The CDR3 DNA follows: TGTGCCAGCAGCTTCGGGACAGGGATACCCTATAATTCACCCCTCCACTTT. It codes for CASSFGTGIPYNSPLHF.

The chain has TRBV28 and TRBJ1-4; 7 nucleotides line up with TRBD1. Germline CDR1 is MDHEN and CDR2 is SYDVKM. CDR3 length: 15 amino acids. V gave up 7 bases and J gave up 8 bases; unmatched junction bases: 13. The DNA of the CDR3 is TGTGCCAGCATCACCGGAAGGGACAGCGGGGAAAAACTGTTTTTT. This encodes CASITGRDSGEKLFF.

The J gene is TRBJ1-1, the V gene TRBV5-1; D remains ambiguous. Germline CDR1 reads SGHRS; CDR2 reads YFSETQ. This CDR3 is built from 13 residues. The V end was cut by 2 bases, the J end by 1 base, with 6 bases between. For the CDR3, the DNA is TGCGCCAGCAGCTTTGAGGCGAACACTGAAGCTTTCTTT. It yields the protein CASSFEANTEAFF. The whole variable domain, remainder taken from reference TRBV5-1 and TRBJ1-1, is KAGVTQTPRYLIKTRGQQVTLSCSPISGHRSVSWYQQTPGQGLQFLFEYFSETQRNKGNFPGRFSGRQFSNSRSEMNVSTLELGDSALYLCASSFEANTEAFFGQGTRLTVV.

CDR3 sequence reads: CASSLERDRPRDDNEQFF. CDR3 nucleotides: TGTGCCAGCAGCTTAGAGCGGGACCGTCCCAGGGACGACAATGAGCAGTTCTTC. V usage is TRBV13 and J usage is TRBJ2-1, with TRBD2 matching 7 bases. This CDR3 comprises 18 residues. Germline V CDR1 and CDR2: PRHDT, FYEKMQ (reference sequence). The J segment lost 5 bases and the V segment lost 1 base, leaving 14 bases of the junction unmatched.

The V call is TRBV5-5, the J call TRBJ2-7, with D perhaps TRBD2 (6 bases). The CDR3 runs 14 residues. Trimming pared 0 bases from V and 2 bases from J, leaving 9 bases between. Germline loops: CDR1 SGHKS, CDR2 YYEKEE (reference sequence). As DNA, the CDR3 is TGTGCCAGCAGCTTGGTTAGCGGCGCCTACGAGCAGTACTTC. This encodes CASSLVSGAYEQYF.

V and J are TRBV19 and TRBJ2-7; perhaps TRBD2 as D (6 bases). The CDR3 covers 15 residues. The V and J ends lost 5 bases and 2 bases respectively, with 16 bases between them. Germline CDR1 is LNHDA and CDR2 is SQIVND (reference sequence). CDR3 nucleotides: TGTGCCAGTAGTCAGCCGGGACTGGCCCCCTACGAGCAGTACTTC. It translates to CASSQPGLAPYEQYF.

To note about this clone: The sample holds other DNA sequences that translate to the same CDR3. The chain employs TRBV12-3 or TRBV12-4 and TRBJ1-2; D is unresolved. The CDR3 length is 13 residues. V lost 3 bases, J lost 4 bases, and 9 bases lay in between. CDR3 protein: CASSFSGVYGYTF. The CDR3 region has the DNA TGTGCCAGCAGTTTTTCGGGAGTCTATGGCTACACCTTC.

The CDR3 nucleotides are TGCGCCAGCAGCTGGACAGGGGGTCGGCAGGACGAGCAGTACTTC. The encoded protein is CASSWTGGRQDEQYF. V gene TRBV5-1 combines with J gene TRBJ2-7; 10 bases are shared with TRBD1. The germline V gene encodes CDR1 SGHRS and CDR2 YFSETQ. The CDR3 consists of 15 residues. The junction had 8 bases not matched to a gene; V was cut back by 3 bases and J by 5 bases.